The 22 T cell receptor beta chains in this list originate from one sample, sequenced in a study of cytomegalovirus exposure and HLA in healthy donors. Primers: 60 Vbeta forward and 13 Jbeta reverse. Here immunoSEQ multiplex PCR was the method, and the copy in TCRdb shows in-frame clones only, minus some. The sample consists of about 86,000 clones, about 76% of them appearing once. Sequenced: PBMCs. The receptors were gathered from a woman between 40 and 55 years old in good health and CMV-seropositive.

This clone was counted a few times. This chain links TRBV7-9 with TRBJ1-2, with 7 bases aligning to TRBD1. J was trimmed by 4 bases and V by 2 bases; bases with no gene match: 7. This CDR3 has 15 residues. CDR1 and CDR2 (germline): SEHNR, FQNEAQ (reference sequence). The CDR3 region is CASSLPLGQAYGYTF. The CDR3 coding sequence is TGTGCCAGCAGCTTACCCCTCGGACAGGCCTATGGCTACACCTTC. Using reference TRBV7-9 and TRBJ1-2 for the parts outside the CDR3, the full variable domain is DTGVSQNPRHKITKRGQNVTFRCDPISEHNRLYWYRQTLGQGPEFLTYFQNEAQLEKSRLLSDRFSAERPKGSFSTLEIQRTEQGDSAMYLCASSLPLGQAYGYTFGSGTRLTVV.

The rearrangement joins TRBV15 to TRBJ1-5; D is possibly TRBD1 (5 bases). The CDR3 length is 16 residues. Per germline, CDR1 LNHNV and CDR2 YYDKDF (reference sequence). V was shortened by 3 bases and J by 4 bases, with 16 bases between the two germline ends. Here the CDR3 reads CATSRDQGGANQPQHF. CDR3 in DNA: TGTGCCACCAGCAGGGATCAAGGAGGGGCAAATCAGCCCCAGCATTTT.

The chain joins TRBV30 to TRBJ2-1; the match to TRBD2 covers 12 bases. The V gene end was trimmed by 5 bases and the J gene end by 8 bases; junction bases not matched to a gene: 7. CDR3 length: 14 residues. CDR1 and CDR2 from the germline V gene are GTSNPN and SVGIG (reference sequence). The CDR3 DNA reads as TGTGCCTGGGTACTAGCGGGGGGCGGGGATGAGCAGTTCTTC. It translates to CAWVLAGGGDEQFF.

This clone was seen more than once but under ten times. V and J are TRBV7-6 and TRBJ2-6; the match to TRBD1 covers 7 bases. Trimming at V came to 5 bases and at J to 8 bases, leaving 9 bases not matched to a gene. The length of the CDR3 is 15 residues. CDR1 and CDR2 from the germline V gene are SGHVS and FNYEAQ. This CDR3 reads CASSPGTDISNVLTF. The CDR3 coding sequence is TGTGCCAGCAGCCCCGGGACAGATATCTCCAACGTCCTGACTTTC.

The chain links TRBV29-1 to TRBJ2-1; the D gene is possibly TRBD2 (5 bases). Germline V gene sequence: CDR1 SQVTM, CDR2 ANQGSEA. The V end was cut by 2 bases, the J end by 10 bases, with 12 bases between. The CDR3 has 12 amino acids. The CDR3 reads CSVEISPGEQFF. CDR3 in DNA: TGCAGCGTTGAAATCTCTCCGGGGGAGCAGTTCTTC.

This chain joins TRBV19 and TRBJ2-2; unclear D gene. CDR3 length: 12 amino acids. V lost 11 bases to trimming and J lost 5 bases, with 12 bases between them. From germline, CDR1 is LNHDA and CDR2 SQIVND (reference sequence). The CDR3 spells CASNGWTGELFF. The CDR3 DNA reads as TGTGCCTCTAACGGGTGGACCGGGGAGCTGTTTTTT.

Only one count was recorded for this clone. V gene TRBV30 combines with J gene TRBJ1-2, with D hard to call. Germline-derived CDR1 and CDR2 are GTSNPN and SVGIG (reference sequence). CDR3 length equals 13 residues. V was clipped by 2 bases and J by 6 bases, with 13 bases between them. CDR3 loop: CAWSSDWTDGYTF. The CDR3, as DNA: TGTGCCTGGAGTTCGGACTGGACCGATGGCTACACCTTC. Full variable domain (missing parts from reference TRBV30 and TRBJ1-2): SQTIHQWPATLVQPVGSPLSLECTVEGTSNPNLYWYRQAAGRGLQLLFYSVGIGQISSEVPQNLSASRPQDRQFILSSKKLLLSDSGFYLCAWSSDWTDGYTFGSGTRLTVV.

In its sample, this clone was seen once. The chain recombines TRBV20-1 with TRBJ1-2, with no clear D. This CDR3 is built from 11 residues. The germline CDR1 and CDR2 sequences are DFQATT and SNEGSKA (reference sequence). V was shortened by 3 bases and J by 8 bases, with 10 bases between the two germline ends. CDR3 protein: CSASNQMGYTF. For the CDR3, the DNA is TGCAGTGCTAGCAATCAGATGGGCTACACCTTC.

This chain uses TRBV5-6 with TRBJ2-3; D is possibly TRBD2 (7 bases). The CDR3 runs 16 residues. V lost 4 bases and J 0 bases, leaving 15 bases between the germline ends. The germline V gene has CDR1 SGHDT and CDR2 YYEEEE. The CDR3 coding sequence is TGTGCCAGCAGCCCTGGGGGGGGGCCGAGCACAGATACGCAGTATTTT. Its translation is CASSPGGGPSTDTQYF.

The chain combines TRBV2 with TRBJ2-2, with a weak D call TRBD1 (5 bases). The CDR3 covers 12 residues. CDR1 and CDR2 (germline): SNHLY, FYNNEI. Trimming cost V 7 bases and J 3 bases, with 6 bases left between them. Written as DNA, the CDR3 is TGTGCCAGCAAGACAGACACCGGGGAGCTGTTTTTT. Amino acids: CASKTDTGELFF.

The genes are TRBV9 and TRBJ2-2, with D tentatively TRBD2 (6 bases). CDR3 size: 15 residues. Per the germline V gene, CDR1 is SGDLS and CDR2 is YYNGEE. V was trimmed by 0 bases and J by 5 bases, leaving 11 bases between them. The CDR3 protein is CASSVAGGRTGELFF. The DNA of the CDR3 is TGTGCCAGCAGCGTAGCCGGGGGTCGTACCGGGGAGCTGTTTTTT.

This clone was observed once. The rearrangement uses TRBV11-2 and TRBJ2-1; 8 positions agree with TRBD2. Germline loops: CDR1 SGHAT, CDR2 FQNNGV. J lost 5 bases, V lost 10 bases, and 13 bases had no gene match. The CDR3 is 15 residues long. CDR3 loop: CATNFERGHNNEQFF. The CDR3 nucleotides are TGTGCCACAAACTTCGAGCGGGGGCACAACAATGAGCAGTTCTTC. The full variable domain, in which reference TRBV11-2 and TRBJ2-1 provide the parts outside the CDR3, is EAGVAQSPRYKIIEKRQSVAFWCNPISGHATLYWYQQILGQGPKLLIQFQNNGVVDDSQLPKDRFSAERLKGVDSTLKIQPAKLEDSAVYLCATNFERGHNNEQFFGPGTRLTVL.

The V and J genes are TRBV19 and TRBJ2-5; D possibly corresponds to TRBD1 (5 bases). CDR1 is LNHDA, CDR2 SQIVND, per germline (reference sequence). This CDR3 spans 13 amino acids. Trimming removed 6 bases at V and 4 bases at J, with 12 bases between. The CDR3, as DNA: TGTGCCAGTAGCTTCAGGGTAGGAGAGACCCAGTACTTC. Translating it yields CASSFRVGETQYF.

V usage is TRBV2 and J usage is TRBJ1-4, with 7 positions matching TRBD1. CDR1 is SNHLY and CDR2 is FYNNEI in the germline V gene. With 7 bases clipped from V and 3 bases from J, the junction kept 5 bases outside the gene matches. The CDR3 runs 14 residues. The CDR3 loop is CASNQGVANEKLFF. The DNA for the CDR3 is TGTGCCAGCAACCAGGGGGTTGCTAATGAAAAACTGTTTTTT.

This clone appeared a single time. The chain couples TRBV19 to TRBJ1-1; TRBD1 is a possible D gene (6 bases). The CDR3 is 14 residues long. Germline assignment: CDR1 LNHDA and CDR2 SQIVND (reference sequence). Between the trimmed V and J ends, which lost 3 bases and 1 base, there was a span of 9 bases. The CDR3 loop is CASSMGGRNTEAFF. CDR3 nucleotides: TGTGCCAGTAGTATGGGGGGGCGGAACACTGAAGCTTTCTTT.

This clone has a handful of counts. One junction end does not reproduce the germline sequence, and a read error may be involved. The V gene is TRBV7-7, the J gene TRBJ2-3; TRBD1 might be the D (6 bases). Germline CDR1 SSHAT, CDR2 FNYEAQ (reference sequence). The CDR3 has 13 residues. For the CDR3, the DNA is TGTGCTAGCAGTCCCCGAGGGGGAGATACGCAGTATTTT. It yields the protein CASSPRGGDTQYF.

The CDR3 DNA sequence: TGTGCCAGTAGTATCCTCGGGACAGAGCAGTTCTTC. Amino acid sequence: CASSILGTEQFF. This chain connects TRBV19 to TRBJ2-1; tentatively, D is TRBD1 (6 bases). Germline CDR1 reads LNHDA; CDR2 reads SQIVND (reference sequence). The ends were cut back, 3 bases at V and 10 bases at J, with 10 bases in the middle. The CDR3 is made up of 12 amino acids.

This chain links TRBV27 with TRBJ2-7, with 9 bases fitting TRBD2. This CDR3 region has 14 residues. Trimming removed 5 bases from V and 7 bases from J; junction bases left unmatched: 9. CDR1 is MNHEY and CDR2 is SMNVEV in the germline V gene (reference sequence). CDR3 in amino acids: CASSRNSGSGEQYF. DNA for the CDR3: TGTGCCAGCAGTCGGAATAGCGGGAGTGGTGAGCAGTACTTC.

The CDR3 loop is CSLSVLNTEAFF. CDR3 nucleotide sequence: TGCAGCCTCTCAGTTCTGAACACTGAAGCTTTCTTT. The chain carries TRBV29-1 and TRBJ1-1; D not resolved. The germline CDR1 and CDR2 sequences are SQVTM and ANQGSEA. Trimming took 8 bases from V and 0 from J, leaving 10 bases between them. CDR3 length equals 12 residues.

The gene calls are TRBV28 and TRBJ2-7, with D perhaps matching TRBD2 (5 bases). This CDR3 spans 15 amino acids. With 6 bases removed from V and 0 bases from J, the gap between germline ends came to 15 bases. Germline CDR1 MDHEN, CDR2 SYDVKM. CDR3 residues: CASSRRTESSYEQYF. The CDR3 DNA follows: TGTGCCAGCAGCCGGAGGACGGAGAGCTCCTACGAGCAGTACTTC.

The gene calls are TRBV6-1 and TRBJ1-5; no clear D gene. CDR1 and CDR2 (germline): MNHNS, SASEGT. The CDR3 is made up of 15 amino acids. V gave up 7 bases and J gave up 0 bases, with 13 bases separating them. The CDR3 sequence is CASTGLQYSNQPQHF. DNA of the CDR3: TGTGCCAGCACGGGATTACAGTATAGCAATCAGCCCCAGCATTTT.

The DNA for the CDR3 is TGTGCCAGCATCACGGGACAGGGGTCCTACAATGAGCAGTTCTTC. The encoded protein is CASITGQGSYNEQFF. The rearrangement joins TRBV28 to TRBJ2-1; 10 nucleotides match TRBD1. Looked up from germline, CDR1 is MDHEN and CDR2 is SYDVKM. V gave up 7 bases and J gave up 1 base; unmatched junction bases: 4. CDR3 length equals 15 residues.